A single sample gave rise to the 19 T cell receptor beta chains below, sequenced in a study of T cell repertoires in cytomegalovirus infection. One entry per CDR3 protein, called by TCRdb with MiXCR from the reads. In the table there are approximately 170,000 distinct CDR3 sequences, under 20% of which are singletons. Specimen: CD8+ T cells from PBMCs. The receptors here all came from a human donor in good health (CMV status not recorded). Some clones in this sample may be carry-over from other donors' samples.

J is TRBJ2-7 and V is TRBV23-1; D may be TRBD1 (5 bases). TRBV23-1 is assigned to the ORF class and has an uncertain function. CDR3 length equals 15 residues. Trimming removed 0 bases from V and 5 bases from J, with 14 bases in between. CDR3 loop: CASSQSKGRVHEQYF. The CDR3 DNA reads as TGCGCCAGCAGTCAATCTAAAGGCAGGGTGCACGAGCAGTACTTC.

This clonotype was detected only a few times. The chain combines TRBV6-2 or TRBV6-3 with TRBJ1-2; D gene ambiguous. CDR3 length equals 13 residues. The V end was cut by 4 bases, the J end by 2 bases, with 8 bases between. Germline V CDR1 and CDR2: MNHEY, SVGEGT. CDR3 loop: CASSSDGNYGYTF. In DNA form, the CDR3 reads TGTGCCAGCAGTTCAGACGGAAACTATGGCTACACCTTC.

This clonotype was recorded many times. The chain combines TRBV7-6 with TRBJ2-1, with D perhaps given as TRBD1 or TRBD2 (5 bases each). Germline assignment: CDR1 SGHVS and CDR2 FNYEAQ. This CDR3 has 13 amino acids. Trimming left V 4 bases short and J 5 bases short, with 9 bases between. CDR3: CASSSLGDNEQFF. CDR3 DNA: TGTGCCAGCAGCTCCTTGGGGGACAATGAGCAGTTCTTC.

This clonotype was found a few times. V gene TRBV7-8 combines with J gene TRBJ2-1; TRBD2 aligns across 8 bases. This CDR3 has 14 residues. Germline values: CDR1 SGHVS, CDR2 FQNEAQ. V lost 3 bases, J lost 10 bases, and 8 bases stayed unmatched. The CDR3 sequence is CASSFGSGGREQFF. Written as DNA, the CDR3 is TGTGCCAGCAGCTTCGGCTCGGGAGGGCGGGAGCAGTTCTTC.

The chain links TRBV28 to TRBJ2-3; D may be TRBD1 (6 bases). V lost 7 bases and J lost 6, with 14 bases in between. Germline CDR1 and CDR2: MDHEN and SYDVKM. The CDR3 is made up of 13 amino acids. CDR3 region: CASKTGWGDTQYF. Here the CDR3 DNA reads TGTGCCAGCAAAACAGGGTGGGGGGATACGCAGTATTTT.

The V gene is TRBV6-2 or TRBV6-3, the J gene TRBJ2-2; 7 positions match TRBD2. The V gene end was trimmed by 4 bases and the J gene end by 5 bases; junction bases not matched to a gene: 7. The CDR3 runs 15 residues. The germline gives CDR1 MNHEY, CDR2 SVGEGT. CDR3 in DNA: TGTGCCAGCAGTTCCCTAGCGGTACTGACCGGGGAGCTGTTTTTT. It yields the protein CASSSLAVLTGELFF.

This clonotype was found a few times. The gene calls are TRBV28 and TRBJ2-7; 10 bases are a match to TRBD2. Losses at the gene ends were 6 bases for V and 5 bases for J; bases not matched to a gene: 10. The CDR3 loop spans 15 amino acids. Germline V CDR1 and CDR2: MDHEN, SYDVKM. CDR3 bases: TGTGCCAGCAGCCCACTGGAGCGGGAGGGCGACGAGCAGTACTTC. Its protein product is CASSPLEREGDEQYF.

The chain couples TRBV30 to TRBJ2-6, with no clear D. Germline loops: CDR1 GTSNPN, CDR2 SVGIG (reference sequence). The CDR3 sequence is 12 residues long. V was clipped by 5 bases and J by 3 bases, with 5 bases between them. The CDR3 DNA follows: TGTGCCTGGTTGGGTGGGGCCAACGTCCTGACTTTC. Amino acid sequence: CAWLGGANVLTF.

This clonotype showed up many times. This chain joins TRBV6-2 or TRBV6-3 and TRBJ2-6; D is unclear. CDR3 size: 17 residues. The V end was cut by 4 bases, the J end by 4 bases, with 17 bases between. Germline V lookup: CDR1 MNHEY, CDR2 SVGEGT. The CDR3 region has the DNA TGTGCCAGCAGTTGGACCCATCCTCAAGGGGGGGCCAACGTCCTGACTTTC. This sequence encodes CASSWTHPQGGANVLTF.

This clonotype was found many times. The V and J genes are TRBV7-9 and TRBJ1-5; tentative D call: TRBD1 (5 bases). Germline CDR1 reads SEHNR; CDR2 reads FQNEAQ (reference sequence). V was clipped by 3 bases and J by 4 bases, with 10 bases between them. This CDR3 is 14 amino acids long. CDR3 sequence (DNA): TGTGCCAGCAGCTTGGGGGGGACGAATCAGCCCCAGCATTTT. Protein sequence: CASSLGGTNQPQHF.

This chain uses TRBV7-9 with TRBJ2-7; 8 bases align to TRBD1. From germline, CDR1 is SEHNR and CDR2 FQNEAQ (reference sequence). CDR3 length equals 13 residues. The junction had 8 bases not matched to a gene; V was cut back by 10 bases and J by 3 bases. The CDR3 is CATNAGGGYEQYF. The CDR3 DNA follows: TGTGCCACCAACGCAGGGGGCGGCTACGAGCAGTACTTC.

The chain carries TRBV7-3 and TRBJ1-1, with D uncertain. The V gene lost 5 bases and the J gene lost 1 base, with 8 bases spanning the gap. Germline-derived CDR1 and CDR2 are SGHTA and FQGTGA. This CDR3 region has 13 residues. CDR3: CASSADKNTEAFF. DNA of the CDR3: TGTGCCAGCAGCGCCGACAAGAACACTGAAGCTTTCTTT.

This clonotype occurred a few times. The genes are TRBV28 and TRBJ2-5; D might be TRBD1 or TRBD2, each matching 5 bases. CDR3 length: 12 amino acids. Germline CDR1 reads MDHEN; CDR2 reads SYDVKM. Trimming took 10 bases from V and 5 from J, leaving 14 bases between them. The CDR3 region is CATGWGRETQYF. The CDR3 DNA sequence: TGTGCCACCGGCTGGGGACGGGAGACCCAGTACTTC. Variable domain in full (rest from reference TRBV28 and TRBJ2-5): DVKVTQSSRYLVKRTGEKVFLECVQDMDHENMFWYRQDPGLGLRLIYFSYDVKMKEKGDIPEGYSVSREKKERFSLILESASTNQTSMYLCATGWGRETQYFGPGTRLLVL.

Only one count was recorded for this clonotype. V and J are TRBV4-1 and TRBJ2-3; D unclear. The germline V gene has CDR1 MGHRA and CDR2 YSYEKL. This CDR3 region has 13 residues. The V gene lost 4 bases and the J gene lost 9 bases, with 14 bases spanning the gap. As DNA, the CDR3 is TGCGCCAGCAGCCTCCTCGTATTCGAAACGCAGTATTTT. This gives the protein CASSLLVFETQYF.

This chain joins TRBV25-1 and TRBJ1-1; unclear D gene. This CDR3 comprises 11 residues. V lost 6 bases to trimming and J lost 4 bases, with 6 bases between them. Germline CDR1 MGHDK, CDR2 SYGVNS. CDR3: CASRIGTEAFF. Written as DNA, the CDR3 is TGTGCCAGCAGAATAGGCACTGAAGCTTTCTTT.

Only a few counts were recorded for this clonotype. This chain joins TRBV7-2 and TRBJ2-2; perhaps TRBD1 as D (6 bases). The CDR3 is 17 residues long. V was pared by 6 bases and J by 4 bases, with 21 bases between. The germline CDR1 and CDR2 sequences are SGHTA and FQGNSA. Written as DNA, the CDR3 is TGTGCCAGCAGTCCCCCAGGGGCCTCTACCTCCACCGGGGAGCTGTTTTTT. This sequence encodes CASSPPGASTSTGELFF.

DNA of the CDR3: TGTGCCAGCAGTCGTAGTTGGGGGAGTTCGGATACGCAGTATTTT. Amino acid sequence: CASSRSWGSSDTQYF. This sequence joins TRBV28 and TRBJ2-3, with D perhaps given as TRBD1 or TRBD2 (5 bases each). Germline CDR1 reads MDHEN; CDR2 reads SYDVKM. Trimming removed 5 bases at V and 6 bases at J, with 18 bases between. The length of the CDR3 is 15 residues.

Only a few counts were recorded for this clonotype. The rearrangement uses TRBV27 and TRBJ2-5; 7 positions match TRBD1. Germline trimming cut 7 bases from V and 6 bases from J; bases unmatched to any gene: 8. CDR3 length: 13 residues. CDR1 and CDR2 from the germline V gene are MNHEY and SMNVEV (reference sequence). The CDR3 region has the DNA TGTGCCAGCACCGACAGGGTATTCCAGACCCAGTACTTC. The encoded protein is CASTDRVFQTQYF.

The table lists this clonotype with a few counts. V is TRBV12-3 or TRBV12-4 and J is TRBJ2-7, with D perhaps given as TRBD1 or TRBD2 (5 bases each). The CDR3 is 14 residues long. V was trimmed by 3 bases and J by 7 bases, leaving 16 bases between them. The CDR3 loop reads CASSLGTPRGEQYF. DNA for the CDR3: TGTGCCAGCAGTTTGGGGACGCCCCGAGGTGAGCAGTACTTC.